This T cell receptor (beta chain) stems from a study of blood T cell repertoires in COVID-19. Study-level background: Researchers got acute and convalescent COVID-19 samples from the United States, Italy and Spain. PBMCs, B-cell-depleted T cells, or T cells were the source of the cDNA or gDNA that made up the material.

Cohorts were based on clinical histories the participants reported. The V gene's germline CDR1 is SGHRS and CDR2 YFSETQ. The CDR3 loop spans 14 amino acids. V shed 3 bases and J shed 4 bases, with 11 bases lying between them. TCRdb's copy holds only in-frame clones and misses some; the assay was immunoSEQ multiplex PCR. Of just over 250,000 clones in the sample, approximately 79% were seen once. The V gene is TRBV5-1, the J gene TRBJ2-1; D might be TRBD1 (6 bases). This TCR was recovered from a man in his thirties or forties with acute COVID-19. Sequencing was done on a sample of PBMCs or T cells enriched from blood (not recorded which). The DNA of the CDR3 is TGCGCCAGCAGCTCCGAGGACAGTTACAATGAGCAGTTCTTC. Its translation is CASSSEDSYNEQFF.